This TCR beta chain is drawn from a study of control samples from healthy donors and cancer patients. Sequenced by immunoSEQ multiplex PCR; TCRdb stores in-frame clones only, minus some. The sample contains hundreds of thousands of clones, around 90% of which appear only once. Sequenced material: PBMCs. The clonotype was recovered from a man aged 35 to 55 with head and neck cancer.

The CDR3 coding sequence is TGTGCCAGCAGTTTAAAGGGAGTTCAGCCCCAGCATTTT. Its translation: CASSLKGVQPQHF. This rearrangement joins TRBV12-3 or TRBV12-4 to TRBJ1-5; D gene ambiguous. CDR3 size: 13 residues. The V end lost 2 bases, the J end lost 6 bases, and 8 bases lay between the germline ends.